This TCR beta chain originates from a study of chronic HIV infection and antiretroviral therapy. TCRdb reprocessed the 5' RACE reads via MiXCR and lists one record per CDR3 protein. The sample includes about 38,000 distinct CDR3 sequences, around 8.7% of them seen just once. This clonotype was detected many times. The germline gives CDR1 MNHEY, CDR2 SMNVEV (reference sequence). Trimming removed 3 bases from V and 8 bases from J; junction bases left unmatched: 7. The CDR3 spans 15 residues. Sequencing used peripheral blood. The chain uses TRBV27 and TRBJ2-1; TRBD2 matches 10 bases. This sequence originates from an adult who had HIV and had not received antiretroviral therapy, or was an uninfected healthy control (not recorded which). CDR3 DNA: TGTGCCAGCAGTTTGAGCGGGAGGGGTCCGGATGAGCAGTTCTTC. Translating gives CASSLSGRGPDEQFF.